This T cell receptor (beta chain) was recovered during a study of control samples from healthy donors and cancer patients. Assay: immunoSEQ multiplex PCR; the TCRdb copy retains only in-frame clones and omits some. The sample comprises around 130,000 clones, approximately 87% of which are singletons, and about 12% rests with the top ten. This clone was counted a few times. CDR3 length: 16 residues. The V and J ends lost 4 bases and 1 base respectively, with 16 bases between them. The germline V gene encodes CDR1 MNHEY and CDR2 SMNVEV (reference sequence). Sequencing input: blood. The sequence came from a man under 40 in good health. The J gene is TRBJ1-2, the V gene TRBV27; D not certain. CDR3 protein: CASSSSPGPYNYGYTF. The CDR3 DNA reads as TGTGCCAGCAGTTCGTCGCCCGGTCCCTATAACTATGGCTACACCTTC.